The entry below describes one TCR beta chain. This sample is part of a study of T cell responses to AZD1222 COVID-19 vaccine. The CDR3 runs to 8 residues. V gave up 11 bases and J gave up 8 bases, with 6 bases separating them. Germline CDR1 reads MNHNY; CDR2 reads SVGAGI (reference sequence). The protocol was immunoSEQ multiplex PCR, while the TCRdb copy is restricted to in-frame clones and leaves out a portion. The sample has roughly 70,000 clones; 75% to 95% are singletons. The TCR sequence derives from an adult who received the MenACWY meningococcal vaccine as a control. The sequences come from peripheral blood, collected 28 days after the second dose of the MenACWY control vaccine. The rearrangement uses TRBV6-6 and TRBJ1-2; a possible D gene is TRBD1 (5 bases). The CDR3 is CAAGGYTF. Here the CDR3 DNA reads TGTGCCGCAGGGGGCTACACCTTC.